This T cell receptor (beta chain) was sequenced for a study of T cells in localized non-small cell lung cancer. As regards this clone: Its specificity is not known.

Notes on the study in general: Tumor showed lower T cell clonality than uninvolved adjacent lung, where it was highest.

Using immunoSEQ multiplex PCR, the repertoire was profiled, and TCRdb retains in-frame clones only, with some absent. The table has 100,000 to 150,000 clones, 80% to 90% seen once. The ends were cut back, 1 base at V and 0 bases at J, with 10 bases in the middle. CDR3 size: 16 residues. CDR1 and CDR2 (germline): SGHAT, FQNNGV. This sequence originates from a female donor of 60 years or more with stage I lung adenocarcinoma. The chain couples TRBV11-2 to TRBJ2-1; no reliable D call. The sequencing here drew on peripheral blood, taken before any cancer treatment. Here the CDR3 reads CASSLAVGSSYNEQFF. In DNA form, the CDR3 reads TGTGCCAGCAGCTTAGCAGTGGGTAGCTCCTACAATGAGCAGTTCTTC.